These 24 T cell receptor beta chains were all obtained from the same sample, sequenced in a study of response to subunit inactivated influenza vaccine. TCRdb itself ran the RT-PCR reads through MiXCR, one entry per CDR3 protein. The sample includes about 520,000 distinct CDR3 sequences, roughly 7.6% of them seen just once. This specimen was PBMCs from blood, taken about 24 months after vaccination. Receptors originate from a man aged 50-75 years who received an inactivated influenza vaccine.

This clonotype was recorded at least ten times. The chain uses TRBV20-1 and TRBJ2-7; 7 bases are shared with TRBD1. Germline CDR1 reads DFQATT; CDR2 reads SNEGSKA (reference sequence). J lost 3 bases, V lost 3 bases, and 11 bases had no gene match. CDR3 size: 15 residues. As DNA, the CDR3 is TGCAGTGCTAGCCCTGGGACAGTACTTGACTACGAGCAGTACTTC. This encodes CSASPGTVLDYEQYF.

The J gene is TRBJ2-5, the V gene TRBV7-9, with D uncertain. The CDR3 contains 14 residues. V was cut by 1 base and J by 2 bases, with 8 bases left in between. Per germline, CDR1 SEHNR and CDR2 FQNEAQ (reference sequence). CDR3 in amino acids: CASSLVPRQETQYF. In DNA, the CDR3 is TGTGCCAGCAGCTTAGTACCAAGACAAGAGACCCAGTACTTC.

This clonotype was detected ten times or more. The chain is built from TRBV5-1 and TRBJ2-7; TRBD1 matches at 8 bases. Looked up from germline, CDR1 is SGHRS and CDR2 is YFSETQ. There are 14 residues in the CDR3. Trimming cost V 5 bases and J 0 bases; bases outside gene matches: 4. The CDR3 nucleotides are TGCGCCAGCAGTCCGGGACAGGTCTCCTACGAGCAGTACTTC. It codes for CASSPGQVSYEQYF.

This clonotype was counted between two and nine times. V gene TRBV4-3 combines with J gene TRBJ2-4; unclear D gene. The ends were cut back, 3 bases at V and 0 bases at J, with 15 bases in the middle. There are 17 residues in the CDR3. From germline, CDR1 is LGHNA and CDR2 YSLEER. CDR3 region: CASSQVVSSLAKNIQYF. CDR3 sequence (DNA): TGCGCCAGCAGCCAGGTGGTTTCGTCGTTAGCCAAAAACATTCAGTACTTC.

V and J are TRBV6-1 and TRBJ2-5; no reliable D call. Looked up from germline, CDR1 is MNHNS and CDR2 is SASEGT. The CDR3 sequence is 14 residues long. V shed 0 bases and J shed 5 bases, with 10 bases lying between them. This CDR3 reads CASSEALRRETQYF. The CDR3 DNA reads as TGTGCCAGCAGTGAAGCGCTTCGTAGGGAGACCCAGTACTTC.

The table lists this clonotype with a few counts. This chain uses TRBV19 with TRBJ1-2; the D is unclear. V gave up 5 bases and J gave up 1 base, with 17 bases separating them. The CDR3 is made up of 16 amino acids. The germline CDR1 and CDR2 sequences are LNHDA and SQIVND (reference sequence). Written as DNA, the CDR3 is TGTGCCAGTAGTCTTACCCGGGCCACCCATAACTATGGCTACACCTTC. The encoded protein is CASSLTRATHNYGYTF.

The rearrangement joins TRBV6-1 to TRBJ2-1; D call uncertain. V was clipped by 2 bases and J by 2 bases, with 7 bases between them. The germline CDR1 and CDR2 sequences are MNHNS and SASEGT. The CDR3 is made up of 14 amino acids. In nucleotides, the CDR3 is TGTGCCAGCAGTGAACAGAAAGCCTACAATGAGCAGTTCTTC. It codes for CASSEQKAYNEQFF.

Only a few counts were recorded for this clonotype. The V call is TRBV7-9, the J call TRBJ1-1, with D possibly TRBD1 on 5 matching bases. The V gene lost 6 bases and the J gene lost 4 bases, with 12 bases spanning the gap. The germline gives CDR1 SEHNR, CDR2 FQNEAQ (reference sequence). The length of the CDR3 is 13 residues. This CDR3 is CASSWTGGTEAFF. The CDR3 region has the DNA TGTGCCAGCAGTTGGACGGGGGGCACTGAAGCTTTCTTT.

This clonotype was seen repeatedly, ten times or more. The rearrangement uses TRBV29-1 and TRBJ1-1; D uncertain. Between the trimmed V and J ends, which lost 2 bases and 1 base, there was a span of 11 bases. Germline-derived CDR1 and CDR2 are SQVTM and ANQGSEA. The CDR3 totals 14 residues. CDR3 sequence (DNA): TGCAGCGTTGAACCCCCGGCCAGGAACACTGAAGCTTTCTTT. This sequence encodes CSVEPPARNTEAFF.

This clonotype was seen a handful of times. V gene TRBV10-1 combines with J gene TRBJ2-7; D is perhaps TRBD1 (5 bases). The CDR3 length is 16 residues. Per germline, CDR1 WNHNN and CDR2 SYGVQD (reference sequence). V lost 0 bases and J lost 6, with 18 bases in between. The CDR3 bases are TGCGCCAGCAGTGAGTCGAAGGACACGGTAGGGGTCGAGCAGTACTTC. It encodes CASSESKDTVGVEQYF.

This clonotype was seen ten or more times. The CDR3 nucleotides read TGTGCCATCAGGGACAGGGAGGATCAGCCCCAGCATTTT. This sequence encodes CAIRDREDQPQHF. The V and J genes are TRBV10-3 and TRBJ1-5; 8 bases line up with TRBD1. The CDR3 has 13 amino acids. The germline V gene encodes CDR1 ENHRY and CDR2 SYGVKD. Germline trimming cut 6 bases from V and 5 bases from J; bases unmatched to any gene: 3.

Many counts were recorded for this clonotype. The chain carries TRBV2 and TRBJ2-2; possibly TRBD2 for D (6 bases). The CDR3 runs to 14 residues. Trimming took 7 bases from V and 4 from J, leaving 13 bases between them. Germline V lookup: CDR1 SNHLY, CDR2 FYNNEI. CDR3 residues: CASNGGWGTGELFF. The DNA of the CDR3 is TGTGCCAGCAACGGGGGATGGGGCACCGGGGAGCTGTTTTTT.

The CDR3 reads CASSTGIERNQKLFF. The CDR3 region has the DNA TGTGCCAGCAGCACAGGGATTGAGCGCAATCAAAAACTGTTTTTT. This rearrangement joins TRBV12-3 or TRBV12-4 to TRBJ1-4, with D maybe TRBD1 (6 bases). The CDR3 runs to 15 residues. V was trimmed by 6 bases and J by 9 bases, leaving 20 bases between them.

The V call is TRBV5-6, the J call TRBJ2-5, with a weak D call TRBD1 (6 bases). The V gene lost 4 bases and the J gene lost 2 bases, with 15 bases spanning the gap. The CDR3 covers 15 residues. CDR1 and CDR2 (germline): SGHDT, YYEEEE. The CDR3 region is CASSPYNREQETQYF. Written as DNA, the CDR3 is TGTGCCAGCAGCCCCTATAACAGGGAACAAGAGACCCAGTACTTC. Filled out from reference TRBV5-6 and TRBJ2-5, the complete variable domain reads DAGVTQSPTHLIKTRGQQVTLRCSPKSGHDTVSWYQQALGQGPQFIFQYYEEEERQRGNFPDRFSGHQFPNYSSELNVNALLLGDSALYLCASSPYNREQETQYFGPGTRLLVL.

The chain uses TRBV7-9 and TRBJ2-1; D is possibly TRBD1 or TRBD2 (6 bases each). The CDR3 spans 15 residues. The germline V and J ends were trimmed by 5 bases and 4 bases, with 15 bases remaining between them. Germline values: CDR1 SEHNR, CDR2 FQNEAQ (reference sequence). CDR3 protein: CASSRRGLSYNEQFF. In DNA form, the CDR3 reads TGTGCCAGCAGCCGCCGGGGGCTAAGTTACAATGAGCAGTTCTTC. Full variable domain (rest looked up from reference TRBV7-9 and TRBJ2-1): DTGVSQNPRHKITKRGQNVTFRCDPISEHNRLYWYRQTLGQGPEFLTYFQNEAQLEKSRLLSDRFSAERPKGSFSTLEIQRTEQGDSAMYLCASSRRGLSYNEQFFGPGTRLTVL.

A few counts support this clonotype. The rearrangement joins TRBV20-1 to TRBJ1-1, with 7 bases that match TRBD1. This CDR3 has 17 amino acids. CDR1 and CDR2 (germline): DFQATT, SNEGSKA (reference sequence). J was trimmed by 4 bases and V by 2 bases; bases with no gene match: 16. CDR3 bases: TGCAGTGCTAGAAAGGGACAGATATCAGGGTATAGCACTGAAGCTTTCTTT. Amino acids: CSARKGQISGYSTEAFF.

This clonotype was seen at least ten times. The rearrangement uses TRBV4-3 and TRBJ2-1; 11 bases map to TRBD2. This CDR3 has 19 amino acids. CDR1 is LGHNA, CDR2 YSLEER, per germline. Trimming took 0 bases from V and 0 from J; bases not matched to a gene: 7. The CDR3 region is CASSQDLLAGGLSYNEQFF. The CDR3 coding sequence is TGCGCCAGCAGCCAAGATCTCCTAGCGGGAGGCCTCTCCTACAATGAGCAGTTCTTC.

This clonotype has just a few counts. The genes are TRBV15 and TRBJ2-3; D call uncertain. CDR1 is LNHNV and CDR2 is YYDKDF in the germline V gene (reference sequence). The germline V and J ends were trimmed by 4 bases and 1 base, with 12 bases remaining between them. CDR3 length: 15 residues. CDR3 sequence: CATSKELAGTDTQYF. CDR3 DNA: TGTGCCACCAGCAAAGAGCTGGCTGGCACAGATACGCAGTATTTT.

This clonotype was counted a few times. The chain carries TRBV29-1 and TRBJ2-5; D may be TRBD1 (6 bases). This CDR3 region has 13 residues. V was cut by 7 bases and J by 2 bases, with 14 bases left in between. Per germline, CDR1 SQVTM and CDR2 ANQGSEA. CDR3 nucleotides: TGCAGCGGTGGGTTACAGGGACAAGAGACCCAGTACTTC. This codes for CSGGLQGQETQYF.

This clonotype turned up a few times. The V call is TRBV5-1, the J call TRBJ2-5; D uncertain. The CDR3 extends over 14 amino acids. V lost 0 bases to trimming and J lost 3 bases, with 9 bases between them. Germline V gene sequence: CDR1 SGHRS, CDR2 YFSETQ. The CDR3 region is CASSLDMGKETQYF. In nucleotides, the CDR3 is TGCGCCAGCAGCTTGGACATGGGAAAAGAGACCCAGTACTTC.

The table lists this clonotype with a few counts. The rearrangement uses TRBV29-1 and TRBJ2-1, with D tentatively TRBD1 or TRBD2 (6 bases each). Germline V gene data show CDR1 as SQVTM and CDR2 as ANQGSEA. The CDR3 consists of 15 residues. V lost 5 bases and J 7 bases, leaving 21 bases between the germline ends. CDR3 nucleotide sequence: TGCAGCGTTCGCGCGGGATCAGGGGCCCGGAATGAGCAGTTCTTC. Protein sequence: CSVRAGSGARNEQFF.

This clonotype was seen repeatedly, ten times or more. The chain has TRBV6-1 and TRBJ2-7, with D possibly being TRBD1 or TRBD2 (5 bases each). The CDR3 covers 14 residues. Trimming left V 6 bases short and J 3 bases short, with 15 bases between. Looked up from germline, CDR1 is MNHNS and CDR2 is SASEGT. The CDR3 here is CASRGDVGNYEQYF. The CDR3 nucleotides are TGTGCCAGCAGGGGGGACGTAGGGAACTACGAGCAGTACTTC.

This clonotype came up many times. The junction and the germline gene differ at one end; a read error may be behind it. CDR3 protein: CASSLPGQGADTQYF. CDR3 DNA: TGTGCCAGCAGCTTACCGGGACAGGGGGCAGATACGCAGTATTTT. The chain combines TRBV5-1 with TRBJ2-3, with 11 nucleotides matching TRBD1. Germline V gene sequence: CDR1 SGHRS, CDR2 YFSETQ. The CDR3 runs to 15 residues.

This clonotype was seen only a few times. The V and J genes are TRBV9 and TRBJ2-7; 9 nucleotides line up with TRBD1. V lost 1 base and J lost 6; bases outside the gene matches: 8. The CDR3 consists of 15 residues. Per germline, CDR1 SGDLS and CDR2 YYNGEE. The CDR3 loop reads CASSVSPGQGFEQYF. CDR3 DNA: TGTGCCAGCAGCGTAAGCCCGGGACAGGGCTTCGAGCAGTACTTC.